These T cell receptor beta chains were read from a single sample in a study of T cells in Graves' hyperthyroidism and ophthalmopathy. One entry per CDR3 protein results from TCRdb running MiXCR on the multiplex PCR reads. The table has about 420,000 distinct CDR3 sequences, around 14% seen once. The sample consisted of blood. The receptors derive from a woman between 18 and 29 years old with Graves' hyperthyroidism. Each CDR3 is given with its conserved first and last residue. A D gene is named only where the DNA matches it firmly. Expanded clones are given a class, and other clones once, few, many or no size at all.

V	size	D	J	DNA	CDR3
TRBV6-1	many	TRBD2	TRBJ2-2	TGTGCCAGCAGTGGAGGACTAGCGGGAGGGGGCGGGGAGCTGTTTTTT	CASSGGLAGGGGELFF
TRBV5-1	many	TRBD1	TRBJ2-3	TGCGCCAGCAGCTACCGGGACAGGGGGACAGATACGCAGTATTTT	CASSYRDRGTDTQYF
TRBV5-1	-	-	TRBJ2-6	TGCGCCAGCAGCCAAGGAGATACAGGGTCAGGGGCCAACGTCCTGACTTTC	CASSQGDTGSGANVLTF
TRBV6-1	many	-	TRBJ2-3	TGTGCCAGCAGACAAAAGGGCGGGGGCTCTAGCACAGATACGCAGTATTTT	CASRQKGGGSSTDTQYF
TRBV6-1	-	-	TRBJ1-1	TGTGCCAGCAGTCTTACCGACAGGTGGGGCACTGAAGCTTTCTTT	CASSLTDRWGTEAFF
TRBV7-9	-	-	TRBJ1-6	TGTGCCAGCAGCTTACCAGTTACCGGTTCACCCCTCCACTTT	CASSLPVTGSPLHF
TRBV10-3	many	TRBD2	TRBJ2-7	TGTGCCATCAGTGAGTCTCTGGGAGGGTACGAGCAGTACTTC	CAISESLGGYEQYF
TRBV14	-	-	TRBJ2-2	TGTGCCAGCAGCCAAGCCAAACGGAGCACCGGGGAGCTGTTTTTT	CASSQAKRSTGELFF
TRBV12-3/TRBV12-4	-	-	TRBJ1-5	TGTGCCAGCAGTCGAGGCCCAGGGAAGCTTAGCAATCAGCCCCAGCATTTT	CASSRGPGKLSNQPQHF
TRBV9	many	TRBD2	TRBJ2-1	TGTGCCAGCAGCGGGCGGACTAGCGGGCCCTACAATGAGCAGTTCTTC	CASSGRTSGPYNEQFF
TRBV12-3/TRBV12-4	few	-	TRBJ2-2	TGTGCCAGCAGCTACACAGGGTTTCGGGAGCTGTTTTTT	CASSYTGFRELFF
TRBV7-9	many	-	TRBJ2-1	TGTGCCAGCAGCACTGAGGATGAGCAGTTCTTC	CASSTEDEQFF
TRBV30	many	-	TRBJ1-2	TGTGCCTGGAGTGCTTTCCGTAACTATGGCTACACCTTC	CAWSAFRNYGYTF
TRBV10-3	many	TRBD2	TRBJ2-2	TGTGCCATCAGTGAGAACAAGCGGGAGGGGTCCGCGAACACCGGGGAGCTGTTTTTT	CAISENKREGSANTGELFF
TRBV27	-	TRBD1	TRBJ2-5	TGTGCCAGCAGTTGGGGACAGGGGAGCAAGGAGACCCAGTACTTC	CASSWGQGSKETQYF
TRBV18	-	TRBD2	TRBJ2-5	TGTGCCAGCTCACCACAAAAGGGACTAGCGATAAGAGAGACCCAGTACTTC	CASSPQKGLAIRETQYF
TRBV28	many	-	TRBJ2-5	TGTGCCAGCAGCGCGGGTAAAGAGACCCAGTACTTC	CASSAGKETQYF
TRBV25-1	many	TRBD1	TRBJ2-3	TGTGCCAGCAGTGAATTGAAAGGACAGGGGGGGACCGGGACAGATACGCAGTATTTT	CASSELKGQGGTGTDTQYF
TRBV29-1	many	TRBD2	TRBJ2-1	TGCAGCGTTATGGGACTAGCGGGAGGGGGAAGCTCCTACAATGAGCAGTTCTTC	CSVMGLAGGGSSYNEQFF
TRBV3-1	-	-	TRBJ1-6	TGTGCTAGCAGGGGACAACAAGCATACTATAATTCACCCCTCCACTTT	CASRGQQAYYNSPLHF
TRBV18	many	-	TRBJ2-5	TGTGCCAGCTCACCACTTGATGGGGAGACCCAGTACTTC	CASSPLDGETQYF
TRBV3-1	-	TRBD2	TRBJ2-5	TGTGCCAGCAGCCCCAGAGCGGGGGCTCAAGAGACCCAGTACTTC	CASSPRAGAQETQYF
TRBV2	many	-	TRBJ2-5	TGTGCCAGCAGTCCAGATGGGGTGGCTCAAGAGACCCAGTACTTC	CASSPDGVAQETQYF
TRBV7-2	many	-	TRBJ2-5	TGTGCCAGCAGCTTAGTTGCAGGGGCCGAGACCCAGTACTTC	CASSLVAGAETQYF